This T cell receptor (beta chain) was recorded in a study of metastatic and nonmetastatic thyroid tumors. Overall study context: Repertoires from blood and tumor or nodule tissue of malignant and benign thyroid patients were compared. Study outcomes and limitations: TCR beta diversity was reportedly significantly higher in malignant thyroid tumors than benign nodules, in blood and tumor.

No patient had received any treatment before thyroid surgery. This clone has a count of ten or more. Its antigen is still unknown. As processed by the authors: The study's classifier, a distant-metastasis tool for papillary thyroid cancer, was built using CDR3 differences across clinicopathological groups. Using MiXCR, TCRdb re-called clones from the PCR reads. The authors' filters were not applied to this entry. The sample records approximately 31,000 clones, 25% to 30% being singletons. This receptor was obtained from a female donor with papillary thyroid cancer or a benign thyroid nodule (not recorded which). Some clones in this sample may be carry-over from other donors' samples. Specimen: blood.

The CDR3 here is CASEIPTGGKGNTIYF. DNA for the CDR3: TGTGCTAGTGAAATACCCACAGGGGGCAAGGGAAACACCATATATTTT. The chain combines TRBV12-5 with TRBJ1-3, with 9 positions matching TRBD1. Per the germline V gene, CDR1 is LGHNT and CDR2 is FRNRAP. The CDR3 has 16 amino acids. Unmatched junction bases numbered 11, after V lost 7 bases and J lost 4 bases. Complete variable domain (other parts from reference TRBV12-5 and TRBJ1-3): DARVTQTPRHKVTEMGQEVTMRCQPILGHNTVFWYRQTMMQGLELLAYFRNRAPLDDSGMPKDRFSAEMPDATLATLKIQPSEPRDSAVYFCASEIPTGGKGNTIYFGEGSWLTVV.